This TCR beta chain came from a study of T cells in Graves' hyperthyroidism and ophthalmopathy. Study background: Peripheral blood was collected at initial diagnosis, before any treatment.

Authors of the study amplified TCR beta CDR3 regions from RNA transcripts. HTBI primers drove first-round RT-PCR of the TCR CDR3. TCRdb passed the multiplex PCR reads through MiXCR, listing each CDR3 protein once. The sample lists around 280,000 distinct CDR3 sequences; roughly 13% were seen once. V lost 4 bases to trimming and J lost 6 bases; unmatched junction nucleotides: 2. The CDR3 totals 15 residues. Germline V gene sequence: CDR1 KGHDR, CDR2 SFDVKD. This clonotype came up a few times. Sequencing used blood. This clonotype was obtained from a woman in her thirties or forties with Graves' hyperthyroidism. The chain is built from TRBV24-1 and TRBJ2-1, with 13 bases matching TRBD2. CDR3 in amino acids: CATSEGLAGVNEQFF. The CDR3 DNA sequence: TGTGCCACCAGTGAAGGACTAGCGGGAGTCAATGAGCAGTTCTTC.